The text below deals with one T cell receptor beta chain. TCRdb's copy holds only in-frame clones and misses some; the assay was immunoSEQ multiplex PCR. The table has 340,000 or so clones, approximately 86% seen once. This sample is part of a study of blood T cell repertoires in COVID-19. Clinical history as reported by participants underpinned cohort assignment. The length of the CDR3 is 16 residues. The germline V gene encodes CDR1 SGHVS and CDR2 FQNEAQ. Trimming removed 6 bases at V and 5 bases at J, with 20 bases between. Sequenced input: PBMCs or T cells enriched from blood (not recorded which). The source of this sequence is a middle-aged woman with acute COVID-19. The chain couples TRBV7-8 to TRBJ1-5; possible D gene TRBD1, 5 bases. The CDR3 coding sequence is TGTGCCAGCAGTCCCCCAAGTTCAGGGTGGGATCAGCCCCAGCATTTT. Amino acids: CASSPPSSGWDQPQHF.